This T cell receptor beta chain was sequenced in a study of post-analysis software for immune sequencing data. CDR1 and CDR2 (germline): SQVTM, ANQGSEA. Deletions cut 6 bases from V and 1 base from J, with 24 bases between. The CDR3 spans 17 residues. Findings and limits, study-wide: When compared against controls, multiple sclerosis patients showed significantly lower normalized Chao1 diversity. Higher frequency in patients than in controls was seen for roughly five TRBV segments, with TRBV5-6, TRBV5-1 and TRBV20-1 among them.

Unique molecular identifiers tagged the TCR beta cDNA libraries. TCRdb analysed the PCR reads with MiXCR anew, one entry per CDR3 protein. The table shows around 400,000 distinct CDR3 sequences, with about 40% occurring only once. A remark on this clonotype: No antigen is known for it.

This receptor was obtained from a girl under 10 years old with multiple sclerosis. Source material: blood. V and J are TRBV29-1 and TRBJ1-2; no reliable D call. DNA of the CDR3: TGCAGCGTCCCTCGGGCTTTACCCCACAGCATTAACTATGGCTACACCTTC. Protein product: CSVPRALPHSINYGYTF. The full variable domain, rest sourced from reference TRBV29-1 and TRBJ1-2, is SAVISQKPSRDICQRGTSLTIQCQVDSQVTMMFWYRQQPGQSLTLIATANQGSEATYESGFVIDKFPISRPNLTFSTLTVSNMSPEDSSIYLCSVPRALPHSINYGYTFGSGTRLTVV.